Detailed here is one T cell receptor (beta chain). The table lists this clonotype with many counts. It lacks a known antigen. No per-base quality is available; no much larger clone lies one base away. This specimen belongs to a study of T cell repertoires in cytomegalovirus infection (dated by TCRdb to 2018 to 2020). For the study in its entirety: Alongside well-studied HLA-B-restricted epitopes, the peptide stimulations were aimed at recently identified HLA-C-restricted CMV epitopes, whose presentation resists viral immunomodulation. The HLA type of each donor mattered for the analysis, because public TCR beta signatures pointed to carriage of CMV infection along with the matching HLA type. The paper as a whole reports these results and caveats: The ex vivo response was dominated by HLA-C-restricted CMV-specific TCR beta clonotypes, and the single most frequent clonotype in two of eight donors was supplied by these HLA-C-restricted clonotypes. In both this cohort and an independent roughly 330-donor cohort, the cumulative frequency of public TCR beta family members distinguished carriers of CMV infection plus the relevant HLA type.

In light of the paper, this sample's treatment or condition label describes: in vitro stimulation with specific CMV peptide epitopes to enrich CMV-specific T cells. Sequencing used an Illumina HiSeq 1500. Through fastp at Q25 and MiXCR, TCRdb rebuilt clones from the public reads, retaining in-frame beta chains. When rows share a CDR3 protein, they turn into one entry using the most common DNA and genes. For this sample there are approximately 340,000 distinct CDR3 sequences; roughly 29% appear just once. Together, the top ten hold roughly 20% of the sample. From the germline V gene, CDR1 is SGHAT and CDR2 is FQNNGV. The CDR3 measures 17 amino acids from cysteine to phenylalanine. This entry keeps only the CDR3 DNA: 51 bases, framed from base 1. V is clipped by 4 bases and J by 0 bases, and the sequence between their germline boundaries is 13 bases long.

The sequence is built from TRBV11-2 and TRBJ2-6; no D gene can be assigned with confidence. The specimen was cultured PBMCs, collected from culture after CMV antigen stimulation. The receptor was isolated from a human donor in good health (CMV status not recorded). Some clones in this sample may be carry-over from other donors' samples. The CDR3 loop reads CASSSYSPYSGANVLTF. The DNA sequence is TGTGCCAGCAGCTCTTACAGTCCTTACTCTGGGGCCAACGTCCTGACTTTC.